This passage covers 21 T cell receptor beta chains from one sample sequenced in a study of cytomegalovirus exposure and HLA in healthy donors. Primers for the PCR totalled 60 Vbeta and 13 Jbeta. TCRdb's table, derived via immunoSEQ multiplex PCR, lists solely in-frame clones and lacks some. Among nearly 110,000 clones, around 82% were seen once, and the ten largest hold about 1.6%. Sequenced input: PBMCs. These receptors originate from a man in his forties or fifties in good health and CMV-seronegative.

The genes are TRBV7-2 and TRBJ2-5; D might be TRBD2 (7 bases). Germline CDR1 is SGHTA and CDR2 is FQGNSA. The CDR3 has 16 residues. Trimming took 0 bases from V and 1 from J, leaving 12 bases between them. CDR3 DNA sequence: TGTGCCAGCAGCTTAGCTGTGGGGGGGGCCCAAGAGACCCAGTACTTC. Translated, it gives CASSLAVGGAQETQYF.

The chain has TRBV18 and TRBJ2-2; D might be TRBD1 (7 bases). CDR1 is KGHSH, CDR2 LQKENI, per germline. The V gene lost 3 bases and the J gene lost 2 bases, with 10 bases spanning the gap. This CDR3 is 15 amino acids long. The CDR3 loop is CASSPRDSNTGELFF. In nucleotides, the CDR3 is TGTGCCAGCTCACCGCGGGACAGCAACACCGGGGAGCTGTTTTTT.

This chain joins TRBV6-5 and TRBJ2-7, with TRBD2 identical over 11 bases. Looked up from germline, CDR1 is MNHEY and CDR2 is SVGAGI. V shed 6 bases and J 4 bases; nucleotides not matched to a gene: 5. This CDR3 has 14 residues. CDR3 sequence: CASSTLAGGYEQYF. The CDR3, as DNA: TGTGCCAGCAGCACTCTAGCGGGGGGTTACGAGCAGTACTTC.

The V and J genes are TRBV13 and TRBJ1-3, with D maybe TRBD1 (6 bases). V dropped 5 bases and J dropped 4 bases, with 15 bases sitting between them. The CDR3 length is 15 residues. Germline CDR1 PRHDT, CDR2 FYEKMQ (reference sequence). The CDR3 DNA reads TGTGCCAGCAGCCAAACAGGGTATGGAGGAAACACCATATATTTT. Residues: CASSQTGYGGNTIYF.

The chain joins TRBV5-1 to TRBJ1-1; a possible D gene is TRBD1 (5 bases). V lost 2 bases and J lost 1, with 9 bases in between. Germline V gives CDR1 SGHRS, CDR2 YFSETQ. CDR3 length equals 14 residues. The CDR3 reads CASSLSQGNTEAFF. In DNA, the CDR3 is TGCGCCAGCAGCTTATCTCAGGGGAACACTGAAGCTTTCTTT.

The rearrangement uses TRBV11-2 and TRBJ2-4; 10 nucleotides match TRBD1. The trim removed 4 bases at V and 0 bases at J, leaving 9 bases unmatched. This CDR3 is 18 amino acids long. From germline, CDR1 is SGHAT and CDR2 FQNNGV. CDR3 region: CASSSTGGEGLAKNIQYF. Written as DNA, the CDR3 is TGTGCCAGCAGCTCGACAGGGGGCGAGGGGTTAGCCAAAAACATTCAGTACTTC.

J is TRBJ1-4 and V is TRBV25-1; tentative D call: TRBD1 (5 bases). The length of the CDR3 is 15 residues. Trimming took 6 bases from V and 8 from J, leaving 19 bases between them. Germline CDR1 reads MGHDK; CDR2 reads SYGVNS. The CDR3 here is CASSTDTSQREKLFF. As DNA, the CDR3 is TGTGCCAGCAGCACGGACACCTCTCAAAGGGAAAAACTGTTTTTT.

The chain combines TRBV19 with TRBJ1-2; no reliable D call. The V and J ends lost 10 bases and 2 bases respectively, with 11 bases between them. In germline, CDR1 is LNHDA, CDR2 SQIVND (reference sequence). CDR3 length: 12 amino acids. The CDR3 DNA reads TGTGCCACGAGGTTCGGAAACTATGGCTACACCTTC. Translating it yields CATRFGNYGYTF.

This chain uses TRBV11-2 with TRBJ2-3; D is unclear. Deletions cut 4 bases from V and 8 bases from J, with 13 bases between. Germline V lookup: CDR1 SGHAT, CDR2 FQNNGV. The CDR3 runs 13 residues. CDR3 region: CASSSVPPGTQYF. CDR3 DNA: TGTGCCAGCAGCTCAGTCCCACCGGGTACGCAGTATTTT.

V gene TRBV6-5 combines with J gene TRBJ2-5, with TRBD2 matching over 9 bases. The end of the DNA is better explained by TRBJ2-7, so the J call may be wrong. This CDR3 has 15 amino acids. Germline values: CDR1 MNHEY, CDR2 SVGAGI. The CDR3 coding sequence is TGTGCCAGCAGTTACTCGACGCGGGGGGGCCACGAGCAGTACTTC. Translated, it gives CASSYSTRGGHEQYF.

CDR3 nucleotide sequence: TGTGCCAGCAGTTATTATGAGGGGGCTAGTGGCTACACCTTC. Translation: CASSYYEGASGYTF. This sequence joins TRBV6-1 and TRBJ1-2; TRBD1 matches at 7 bases. The CDR3 contains 14 residues. J gave up 7 bases and V 5 bases, and 10 bases lay outside the gene matches. Germline lookup yields CDR1 MNHNS and CDR2 SASEGT.

This rearrangement joins TRBV5-1 to TRBJ2-2; D is perhaps TRBD2 (5 bases). CDR3 size: 12 residues. The germline V gene has CDR1 SGHRS and CDR2 YFSETQ. V was clipped by 5 bases and J by 7 bases, with 9 bases between them. This CDR3 is CASRDRDGELFF. CDR3 sequence (DNA): TGCGCCAGCAGAGACCGGGACGGGGAGCTGTTTTTT.

V gene TRBV2 combines with J gene TRBJ2-2; perhaps TRBD1 as D (6 bases). The CDR3 sequence is 15 residues long. Looked up from germline, CDR1 is SNHLY and CDR2 is FYNNEI. Trimming took 6 bases from V and 1 from J, leaving 12 bases between them. The CDR3: CASSTGQRNTGELFF. The CDR3 nucleotides read TGTGCCAGCAGCACCGGACAGAGGAACACCGGGGAGCTGTTTTTT.

This chain links TRBV18 with TRBJ2-7; TRBD1 might be the D (6 bases). The CDR3 contains 15 residues. The germline V gene has CDR1 KGHSH and CDR2 LQKENI. The V end was cut by 3 bases, the J end by 1 base, with 13 bases between. CDR3 in amino acids: CASSPGHRASYEQYV. DNA of the CDR3: TGTGCCAGCTCACCCGGGCACAGGGCGTCCTACGAGCAGTACGTC.

The rearrangement links TRBV6-1 to TRBJ1-1, with TRBD1 as a possible D gene (6 bases). The V end was cut by 4 bases, the J end by 4 bases, with 22 bases between. The CDR3 loop spans 17 amino acids. The germline V gene has CDR1 MNHNS and CDR2 SASEGT. This chain's CDR3 is CASSAPPGHPPGTEAFF. CDR3 DNA sequence: TGTGCCAGCAGTGCCCCTCCGGGACACCCCCCCGGCACTGAAGCTTTCTTT.

The chain combines TRBV7-6 with TRBJ2-5; the D is unclear. The germline gives CDR1 SGHVS, CDR2 FNYEAQ. The CDR3 runs 13 residues. V was clipped by 5 bases and J by 5 bases, with 12 bases between them. The chain's CDR3 is CASSPNGGETQYF. CDR3 DNA: TGTGCCAGCAGCCCCAACGGTGGTGAGACCCAGTACTTC. The whole variable domain, filled in from reference TRBV7-6 and TRBJ2-5, reads GAGVSQSPRYKVTKRGQDVALRCDPISGHVSLYWYRQALGQGPEFLTYFNYEAQQDKSGLPNDRFSAERPEGSISTLTIQRTEQRDSAMYRCASSPNGGETQYFGPGTRLLVL.

J is TRBJ1-5 and V is TRBV10-3, with D unresolved. The CDR3 length is 14 residues. V shed 3 bases and J shed 3 bases, with 9 bases lying between them. Germline V gene sequence: CDR1 ENHRY, CDR2 SYGVKD. As DNA, the CDR3 is TGTGCCATCAGTGATTCGGGAACCAATCAGCCCCAGCATTTT. It is translated as CAISDSGTNQPQHF.

The chain carries TRBV7-2 and TRBJ1-2; tentatively, D is TRBD1 (6 bases). Germline values: CDR1 SGHTA, CDR2 FQGNSA. The CDR3 runs 13 residues. Deletions cut 1 base from V and 6 bases from J, with 9 bases between. Written as DNA, the CDR3 is TGTGCCAGCAGCTTAGACAGGGCCAATGGCTACACCTTC. Protein sequence: CASSLDRANGYTF.

The chain couples TRBV5-1 to TRBJ1-1; a weak D match, TRBD1 (5 bases). Germline values: CDR1 SGHRS, CDR2 YFSETQ. V gave up 3 bases and J gave up 5 bases, with 14 bases separating them. CDR3 size: 14 residues. The DNA of the CDR3 is TGCGCCAGCAGCTCGGAGGGCGCAGGGACTGAAGCTTTCTTT. It translates to CASSSEGAGTEAFF.

The chain uses TRBV6-6 and TRBJ1-1, with 10 bases matching TRBD1. Germline CDR1 MNHNY, CDR2 SVGAGI (reference sequence). The ends lost 8 bases at V and 0 bases at J; junction bases unmatched: 6. This CDR3 has 15 amino acids. CDR3 sequence (DNA): TGTGCCAGCGGTGACAGGGGGCGGATGAACACTGAAGCTTTCTTT. Residues: CASGDRGRMNTEAFF.

The V gene is TRBV5-1, the J gene TRBJ1-2; tentatively, D is TRBD1 (6 bases). Germline V gene sequence: CDR1 SGHRS, CDR2 YFSETQ. The CDR3 covers 14 residues. Trimming pared 4 bases from V and 0 bases from J, leaving 10 bases between. The CDR3 loop reads CASSRDTTNYGYTF. DNA for the CDR3: TGCGCCAGCAGCCGGGACACAACTAACTATGGCTACACCTTC.